Listed here is a single T cell receptor (beta chain). Its antigen is unknown. This sample stems from a study of CXCR3-negative and CXCR3-positive naive CD8 T cells. This CDR3 comprises 15 residues. Germline CDR1 MGHRA, CDR2 YSYEKL. Overall study results and limits: The study found more hydrophobic TRB CDR3s in CXCR3-positive naive cells than in CXCR3-negative naive cells. Memory, not naive, CXCR3-negative and CXCR3-positive cells differed in TRBV-TRBJ usage. The authors found comparable surface CD5 between naive subsets and inferred TCR strength from TRB CDR3 properties.

All TRB cDNA libraries came from 5' RACE performed with UMI labels. TCRdb re-called the 5' RACE reads; every CDR3 protein appears as one record, without DNA. This listing includes 100,000 or so distinct CDR3 sequences. Sorting was done in triplicate for each CD8+ T cell subset (about 330,000 cells each). CD45RO-CCR7+CD27+CD95- marked naive CD8+ T cells. The specimen was naive CXCR3+ CD8+ T cells from blood. Noted subset: CD45RO-CCR7+CD27+CD95- naive CD8+ T cells expressing CXCR3 (TNR3+). This chain joins TRBV4-1 and TRBJ1-3; TCRdb's D call of TRBD1 is untestable without DNA. The receptor was isolated from a human donor in good health. Some clones in this sample may be carry-over from other donors' samples. This chain's CDR3 is CASSHVGGSGNTIYF.